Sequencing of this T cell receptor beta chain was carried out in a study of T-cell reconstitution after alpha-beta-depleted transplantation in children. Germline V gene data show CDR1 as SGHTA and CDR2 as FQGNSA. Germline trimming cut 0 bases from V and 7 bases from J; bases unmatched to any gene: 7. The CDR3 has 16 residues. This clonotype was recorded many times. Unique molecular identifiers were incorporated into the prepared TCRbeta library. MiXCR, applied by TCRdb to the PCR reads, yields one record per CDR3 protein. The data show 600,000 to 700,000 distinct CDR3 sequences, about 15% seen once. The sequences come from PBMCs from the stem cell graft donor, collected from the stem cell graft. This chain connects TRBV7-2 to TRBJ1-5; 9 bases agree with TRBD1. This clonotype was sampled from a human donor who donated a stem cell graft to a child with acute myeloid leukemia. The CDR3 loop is CASSLAPGTGNQPQHF. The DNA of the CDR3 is TGTGCCAGCAGCTTAGCCCCCGGGACAGGGAACCAGCCCCAGCATTTT.